This T cell receptor (beta chain) was sequenced in a study of T-cell memory formation after mild COVID-19. TCRdb reprocessed the 5' RACE reads with MiXCR, giving one entry per CDR3 protein. Counted here are about 88,000 distinct CDR3 sequences, 20% to 30% occurring once; the ten biggest clones make up approximately 45%. Germline CDR1 is LGHNA and CDR2 is YSLEER. This CDR3 region has 19 residues. The V segment lost 4 bases and the J segment 0 bases; nucleotides outside the gene matches: 12. This clonotype is a singleton in its sample. V is TRBV4-3 and J is TRBJ2-5, with 12 nucleotides matching TRBD2. This TCR was recovered from a man aged 18 to 29 who had mild COVID-19 (a few samples of this study predate the infection). Cell type and time point are not known. The sequenced sample was PBMCs or a T cell subset sorted from them (not recorded which). The CDR3 loop is CASSPPARLAGANQETQYF. Written as DNA, the CDR3 is TGCGCCAGCAGCCCACCGGCCCGACTAGCGGGGGCCAACCAAGAGACCCAGTACTTC.